One sample yielded the 16 T cell receptor beta chains listed below, sequenced in a study of CD8+ T cells in alopecia areata. As the sequencing template, cDNA was produced by extracting RNA and reverse transcribing it. Only in-frame clones appear in the TCRdb table, and some are missing; sequencing was by immunoSEQ multiplex PCR. The sample holds about 200,000 clones, approximately 60% seen once. The specimen sequenced was CD8+ T cells sorted from blood. The receptors stem from a human donor in good health.

The chain has TRBV6-5 and TRBJ2-7, with a weak D call TRBD1 (5 bases). Germline CDR1 is MNHEY and CDR2 is SVGAGI. Trimming took 4 bases from V and 4 from J, leaving 14 bases between them. The CDR3 is 14 amino acids. CDR3 loop: CASSSGQGIYEQYF. For the CDR3, the DNA is TGTGCCAGCAGTTCCGGGCAGGGTATTTACGAGCAGTACTTC.

This chain uses TRBV7-8 with TRBJ1-5; D is uncertain. Trimming removed 2 bases at V and 5 bases at J, with 13 bases between. The CDR3 runs to 15 residues. Germline loops: CDR1 SGHVS, CDR2 FQNEAQ. The CDR3 sequence is CASSLTGEADQPQHF. Written as DNA, the CDR3 is TGTGCCAGCAGCTTAACCGGGGAAGCGGATCAGCCCCAGCATTTT. Looking up the rest from reference TRBV7-8 and TRBJ1-5 gives the full variable domain: GAGVSQSPRYKVAKRGQDVALRCDPISGHVSLFWYQQALGQGPEFLTYFQNEAQLDKSGLPSDRFFAERPEGSVSTLKIQRTQQEDSAVYLCASSLTGEADQPQHFGDGTRLSIL.

Regarding this clone: In the same sample, other DNA sequences code for this CDR3. The chain couples TRBV27 to TRBJ2-7; D possibly matches TRBD1 or TRBD2 (6 bases each). CDR3 length equals 13 residues. The V gene's germline CDR1 is MNHEY and CDR2 SMNVEV (reference sequence). V lost 2 bases to trimming and J lost 4 bases, with 9 bases between them. As DNA, the CDR3 is TGTGCCAGCAGTTTAGGGGGGACATACGAGCAGTACTTC. The encoded protein is CASSLGGTYEQYF.

The rearrangement joins TRBV13 to TRBJ2-3; 7 bases fit TRBD2. This CDR3 has 13 residues. V lost 5 bases to trimming and J lost 12 bases; unmatched junction nucleotides: 11. Looked up from germline, CDR1 is PRHDT and CDR2 is FYEKMQ (reference sequence). This CDR3 reads CASSPETRGGQYF. The CDR3 DNA follows: TGTGCCAGCAGCCCGGAAACCCGCGGGGGACAGTATTTT.

This clone has at least ten counts. The chain recombines TRBV5-4 with TRBJ2-7; tentatively, D is TRBD1 (5 bases). CDR3 size: 13 residues. CDR1 is SGHNT, CDR2 YYREEE, per germline (reference sequence). V was clipped by 0 bases and J by 4 bases, with 8 bases between them. The CDR3 bases are TGTGCCAGCAGCTTGGGGGGCAGGTACGAGCAGTACTTC. Residues: CASSLGGRYEQYF.

The chain recombines TRBV4-1 with TRBJ2-5; 8 bases are a match to TRBD2. This CDR3 spans 15 amino acids. Germline V gene sequence: CDR1 MGHRA, CDR2 YSYEKL. The J segment lost 5 bases and the V segment lost 2 bases, leaving 7 bases of the junction unmatched. CDR3 protein: CASSQPGGAYETQYF. CDR3 in DNA: TGCGCCAGCAGCCAACCCGGGGGGGCCTATGAGACCCAGTACTTC.

This clone was seen a handful of times. V usage is TRBV4-1 and J usage is TRBJ2-2, with 8 bases that match TRBD1. V lost 4 bases to trimming and J lost 7 bases; unmatched junction nucleotides: 8. In germline, CDR1 is MGHRA, CDR2 YSYEKL. The CDR3 totals 15 residues. This CDR3 is CASSRETGDGGELFF. The CDR3 coding sequence is TGCGCCAGCAGCCGGGAGACAGGGGACGGCGGGGAGCTGTTTTTT.

The gene calls are TRBV12-5 and TRBJ2-1; weak D call: TRBD2 (6 bases). The germline V and J ends were trimmed by 0 bases and 6 bases, with 12 bases remaining between them. Germline-derived CDR1 and CDR2 are LGHNT and FRNRAP. The length of the CDR3 is 15 residues. In DNA form, the CDR3 reads TGTGCTAGTGGTTTGGTACTCGGGGGAAGCAATGAGCAGTTCTTC. As protein: CASGLVLGGSNEQFF.

This clone showed up just a few times. This sequence joins TRBV5-1 and TRBJ2-2; D may match TRBD1 or TRBD2 (5 bases each). This CDR3 contains 14 residues. CDR1 is SGHRS and CDR2 is YFSETQ in the germline V gene. The V end lost 4 bases, the J end lost 2 bases, and 9 bases lay between the germline ends. This CDR3 is CASSRGPNTGELFF. DNA of the CDR3: TGCGCCAGCAGCCGGGGACCTAACACCGGGGAGCTGTTTTTT.

This clone was observed a handful of times. The chain couples TRBV7-9 to TRBJ1-2; D not resolved. V was trimmed by 1 base and J by 4 bases, leaving 10 bases between them. The CDR3 has 14 residues. Germline V CDR1 and CDR2: SEHNR, FQNEAQ (reference sequence). CDR3 residues: CASSLGGPAYGYTF. CDR3 coding DNA: TGTGCCAGCAGCTTAGGAGGGCCGGCCTATGGCTACACCTTC.

V usage is TRBV27 and J usage is TRBJ2-5, with a weak D call TRBD1 (6 bases). Germline V gives CDR1 MNHEY, CDR2 SMNVEV (reference sequence). CDR3 length: 14 residues. Trimming shortened V by 4 bases and J by 5 bases, and 14 bases separated the two germline ends. The CDR3 loop is CASSSPRGRETQYF. The DNA of the CDR3 is TGTGCCAGCAGTTCACCCAGGGGCAGGGAGACCCAGTACTTC.

This clone appeared a few times. The chain recombines TRBV13 with TRBJ2-3; perhaps D is TRBD1 or TRBD2 (6 bases each). The V and J ends lost 0 bases and 0 bases respectively, with 7 bases between them. CDR1 is PRHDT, CDR2 FYEKMQ, per germline (reference sequence). The CDR3 length is 15 residues. For the CDR3, the DNA is TGTGCCAGCAGCTTAGGAGGGGGGAGCACAGATACGCAGTATTTT. Amino acid sequence: CASSLGGGSTDTQYF.

This clone showed up just a few times. This chain connects TRBV5-1 to TRBJ2-2; 7 nucleotides agree with TRBD1. After removal of 4 bases from V and 2 bases from J, the junction contained 17 bases not matched to a gene. CDR1 is SGHRS, CDR2 YFSETQ, per germline. The CDR3 is 19 residues long. CDR3 loop: CASSAPEGQNRGNTGELFF. For the CDR3, the DNA is TGCGCCAGCAGCGCCCCTGAGGGCCAGAACAGGGGAAACACCGGGGAGCTGTTTTTT.

The rearrangement joins TRBV7-2 to TRBJ2-5; D tentatively reads TRBD1 or TRBD2 (6 bases each). Trimming shortened V by 1 base and J by 5 bases, and 11 bases separated the two germline ends. In germline, CDR1 is SGHTA, CDR2 FQGNSA. The CDR3 runs 14 residues. The CDR3 sequence: CASSLGWGAETQYF. The CDR3 coding sequence is TGTGCCAGCAGCTTAGGGTGGGGGGCGGAGACCCAGTACTTC.

The genes are TRBV7-9 and TRBJ2-3; the match to TRBD2 covers 11 bases. Trimming took 5 bases from V and 4 from J; bases not matched to a gene: 8. The CDR3 sequence is 16 residues long. The germline V gene has CDR1 SEHNR and CDR2 FQNEAQ (reference sequence). CDR3 DNA sequence: TGTGCCAGCAGCCCATTAGCGGGGGGGCCACCAGATACGCAGTATTTT. Amino acids: CASSPLAGGPPDTQYF.

This clone has only a few counts. The J gene is TRBJ1-2, the V gene TRBV5-1, with no clear D. Germline V gives CDR1 SGHRS, CDR2 YFSETQ. Between the trimmed V and J ends, which lost 6 bases and 2 bases, there was a span of 8 bases. CDR3 length: 12 amino acids. The DNA of the CDR3 is TGCGCCAGCAAGGAGATGAACTATGGCTACACCTTC. Translated: CASKEMNYGYTF.